The T cell receptor beta chain described here comes from a study of T cell responses to AZD1222 COVID-19 vaccine. Whole-study context: Pooled samples include second doses given at about 4 or 12 weeks.

V was pared by 5 bases and J by 2 bases, with 15 bases between. Germline CDR1 is MDHEN and CDR2 is SYDVKM. The CDR3 is 15 residues long. The table came from immunoSEQ multiplex PCR; TCRdb's copy has only in-frame clones and leaves some out. This table holds roughly 150,000 clones, 88% found once. Overall study results and limits: Donors were largely white British and mainly female; clonal diversity was possibly underestimated.

This clone has a single count. The antigen is not known. The receptor was isolated from an adult in good health. Source: peripheral blood, taken on day 0 of AZD1222 vaccination. This chain uses TRBV28 with TRBJ1-2, with D possibly matching TRBD1 (5 bases). The DNA of the CDR3 is TGTGCCAGCAGTCCCCTGGGCAGGGAAAACTATGGCTACACCTTC. Encoded protein: CASSPLGRENYGYTF.